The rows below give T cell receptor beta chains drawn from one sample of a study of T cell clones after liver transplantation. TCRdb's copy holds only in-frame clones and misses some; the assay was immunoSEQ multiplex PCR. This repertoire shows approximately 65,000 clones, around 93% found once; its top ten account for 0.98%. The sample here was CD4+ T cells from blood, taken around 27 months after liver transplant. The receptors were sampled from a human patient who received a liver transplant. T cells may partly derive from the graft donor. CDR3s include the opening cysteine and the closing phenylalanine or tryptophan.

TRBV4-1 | CASSQESLGPIYEQYF
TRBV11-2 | CASSPLGLAVIDEQFF
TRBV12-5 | CASGFLGTGRSYEQYF
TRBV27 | CASSRFLSSGNTIYF
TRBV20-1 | CSAREVEKLFF
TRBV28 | CASTSGSNYGYTF
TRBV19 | CASAGRTGEQPQHF
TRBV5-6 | CASSPLLAGGDQETQYF
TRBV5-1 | CASSLTSGRTYEQYF
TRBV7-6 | CASSNGQTYEQYF